The present entry profiles one T cell receptor beta chain with its context. Its antigen is not yet known. No qualities accompany the bases; no much larger clone lies one base away. These data originate in a study of blood T cell repertoires in COVID-19 (TCRdb year 2020). In the study overall: The collaborator samples originated in the United States, Italy and Spain and spanned the acute and convalescent phases of COVID-19. The repertoires were released in a freely available public database meant as a resource for research on the immune response to SARS-CoV-2. Where HLA class I and class II types were available, the types were taken from metadata supplied by the sample provider, not from assay-based typing. Deeply sampled blood TCRbeta repertoires from subjects exposed to, actively infected with, or recovered from COVID-19 were included in the dataset. Nearly every sample came with metadata listing a de-identified subject ID, COVID-19 status, age in years and sex. The samples were drawn from two sources: the first 160 participants of the ongoing ImmuneRACE study, and over 1,000 subjects contributed by 6 global collaborators. The prospective study material was composed of cDNA or gDNA derived from T cells, B-cell-depleted T cells, or PBMCs.

Each collaborating institution followed its own protocols to collect whole blood in K2EDTA tubes. Collaborator samples were shipped for TCRbeta analysis as frozen whole blood, isolated PBMCs, or DNA extracted from either sample type. The research as a whole found: The amount of clinical and demographic metadata varied by source and participant and was provided uncurated.

CDR1 and CDR2 are read off the germline V gene (reference sequence) as MNHNY and SVGAGI. From its cysteine to its phenylalanine, the CDR3 spans 14 amino acids. The read is trimmed to its CDR3 DNA, 42 bases read in frame from base 1. V drops 2 bases and J drops 4 bases, leaving 9 bases in between. TCRbeta CDR3 regions were amplified from genomic DNA using the immunoSEQ Assay, a bias-controlled multiplex PCR. The original pipeline was this. The number of nucleated cells in each sample was estimated by amplification of reference gene primers within the assay. Sequence reads were collapsed and filtered to measure the absolute abundance of every unique TCRbeta CDR3 rearrangement. Productive Simpson clonality was computed per sample as the square root of Simpson's diversity index over productive rearrangements. In TCRdb, the immuneACCESS table is reduced to in-frame sequences with V and J assigned. These tables do not hold every clone; where another copy was compared, an unresolved V gene accounts for under half, and the others remain unexplained. V, J and clone size are those of that table, while D and trimming were read from the DNA. The sample yields some 200,000 clones; roughly four fifths were counted once. The ten most abundant clones make up 5.5% to 7.5% of the sample.

The sequence was obtained from a woman aged 35 to 49 with acute or convalescent COVID-19. Sequenced sample: peripheral blood. In this chain, TRBV6-6 is recombined with TRBJ1-3; confidence is insufficient to name the D gene. The nucleotide sequence is TGTGCCAGCAGTTACCCAGACTCGGGAAACACCATATATTTT. Its protein reads: CASSYPDSGNTIYF.